A single sample is the source of the 25 T cell receptor beta chains below, sequenced in a study of blood T cell repertoires in COVID-19. Generated by immunoSEQ multiplex PCR, the TCRdb table keeps only in-frame clones and is missing some. Of fewer than 400,000 clones in the sample, 86% are singletons; the top ten hold about 4.2%. The sequenced sample consisted of PBMCs or T cells enriched from blood (not recorded which). Receptors originate from a man under 40 who had recovered from COVID-19.

A remark on this clone: The same CDR3 also results from other DNA sequences found in this sample. This chain links TRBV5-1 with TRBJ1-6, with 9 bases identical to TRBD1. V was clipped by 4 bases and J by 6 bases; unmatched bases: 2. Germline CDR1 is SGHRS and CDR2 is YFSETQ. This CDR3 comprises 14 residues. The CDR3 bases are TGCGCCAGCAGCCCGACAGGGGGTAATTCACCCCTCCACTTT. It encodes CASSPTGGNSPLHF.

This sequence joins TRBV5-8 and TRBJ2-7; D is unclear. This CDR3 region has 12 residues. V lost 0 bases to trimming and J lost 4 bases, with 5 bases between them. Germline CDR1 reads SGHTS; CDR2 reads YDEGEE. CDR3 sequence: CASSLARYEQYF. CDR3 nucleotides: TGTGCCAGCAGCTTGGCGAGGTACGAGCAGTACTTC.

This rearrangement joins TRBV6-4 to TRBJ1-2; 7 bases are a match to TRBD1. V lost 9 bases and J lost 11; bases outside the gene matches: 15. Germline V gene lookup returns CDR1 MRHNA and CDR2 SNTAGT. CDR3 size: 13 residues. The CDR3 sequence is CASKPRDSSLYTF. In DNA, the CDR3 is TGTGCCAGTAAACCCCGGGACAGTTCTCTTTACACCTTC.

This sequence joins TRBV5-1 and TRBJ2-1; TRBD1 might be the D (6 bases). Deletions cut 0 bases from V and 6 bases from J, with 10 bases between. Per germline, CDR1 SGHRS and CDR2 YFSETQ. The CDR3 totals 14 residues. The CDR3 DNA reads as TGCGCCAGCAGCTTGGCGCAGGGGTTCAATGAGCAGTTCTTC. Protein sequence: CASSLAQGFNEQFF. Full variable domain (rest looked up from reference TRBV5-1 and TRBJ2-1): KAGVTQTPRYLIKTRGQQVTLSCSPISGHRSVSWYQQTPGQGLQFLFEYFSETQRNKGNFPGRFSGRQFSNSRSEMNVSTLELGDSALYLCASSLAQGFNEQFFGPGTRLTVL.

CDR3 region: CASSLSITGVVGYTF. CDR3 DNA sequence: TGTGCCAGCAGTTTATCGATAACAGGGGTTGTTGGCTACACCTTC. The chain carries TRBV27 and TRBJ1-2, with 7 bases identical to TRBD1. With V trimmed by 0 bases and J by 7 bases, 8 bases remained unmatched. The CDR3 is 15 residues long. CDR1 and CDR2 from the germline V gene are MNHEY and SMNVEV (reference sequence).

This chain joins TRBV10-2 and TRBJ1-1; D remains unclear. Germline lookup yields CDR1 WSHSY and CDR2 SAAADI. Trimming stripped 6 bases from V and 3 bases from J, with 5 bases between. The CDR3 extends over 11 amino acids. CDR3 sequence reads: CASRAHTEAFF. DNA of the CDR3: TGCGCCAGCAGAGCCCACACTGAAGCTTTCTTT.

This chain joins TRBV5-1 and TRBJ2-1; 11 nucleotides line up with TRBD2. CDR3 size: 15 residues. Germline-derived CDR1 and CDR2 are SGHRS and YFSETQ. V gave up 6 bases and J gave up 9 bases; unmatched junction bases: 11. The CDR3 sequence is CASTPLAGATSEQFF. CDR3 DNA sequence: TGCGCCAGCACCCCACTAGCGGGGGCGACCAGTGAGCAGTTCTTC. Supplemented by reference TRBV5-1 and TRBJ2-1, the full variable domain reads KAGVTQTPRYLIKTRGQQVTLSCSPISGHRSVSWYQQTPGQGLQFLFEYFSETQRNKGNFPGRFSGRQFSNSRSEMNVSTLELGDSALYLCASTPLAGATSEQFFGPGTRLTVL.

A word on this clone: This same CDR3 is encoded by further DNA sequences in the sample. J is TRBJ2-1 and V is TRBV4-2; perhaps TRBD2 as D (7 bases). The CDR3 totals 15 residues. The V gene lost 0 bases and the J gene lost 6 bases, with 12 bases spanning the gap. CDR1 is LGHNA and CDR2 is YNFKEQ in the germline V gene. Here the CDR3 reads CASSQDSGGANEQFF. CDR3 in DNA: TGTGCCAGCAGCCAAGATAGTGGGGGGGCCAATGAGCAGTTCTTC.

The V and J genes are TRBV5-1 and TRBJ1-3; 7 positions agree with TRBD1. The CDR3 extends over 16 amino acids. V lost 4 bases to trimming and J lost 2 bases; unmatched junction nucleotides: 9. The germline V gene encodes CDR1 SGHRS and CDR2 YFSETQ. The DNA for the CDR3 is TGCGCCAGCAGCCCGAGGACAGGAGAGGCTGGAAACACCATATATTTT. Its translation is CASSPRTGEAGNTIYF.

This chain connects TRBV5-1 to TRBJ2-2; 10 bases map to TRBD1. This CDR3 has 18 residues. CDR1 SGHRS and CDR2 YFSETQ come from the germline V gene. J lost 2 bases, V lost 4 bases, and 11 bases had no gene match. CDR3 in DNA: TGCGCCAGCAGCGATCCGGGACAGGGGCCTTTCAACACCGGGGAGCTGTTTTTT. This sequence encodes CASSDPGQGPFNTGELFF.

Of note for this clone: The sample has other DNA sequences that encode this CDR3 too. This rearrangement joins TRBV25-1 to TRBJ2-3; 7 positions match TRBD2. Germline V CDR1 and CDR2: MGHDK, SYGVNS. V was clipped by 4 bases and J by 8 bases; unmatched bases: 0. The CDR3 consists of 11 residues. CDR3 in DNA: TGTGCCAGCAGTGGGGGGGGTACGCAGTATTTT. Amino acids: CASSGGGTQYF.

This clone was seen a single time. The rearrangement joins TRBV7-8 to TRBJ2-3; TRBD1 agrees at 7 bases. This CDR3 is built from 14 residues. The germline CDR1 and CDR2 sequences are SGHVS and FQNEAQ. The junction had 8 bases not matched to a gene; V was cut back by 1 base and J by 10 bases. The CDR3 coding sequence is TGTGCCAGCAGCTTAGTAGGGGGCGGCCCGTCGCAGTATTTT. This sequence encodes CASSLVGGGPSQYF.

This clone has just one count. The rearrangement uses TRBV7-2 and TRBJ2-3; 8 nucleotides agree with TRBD2. The CDR3 runs to 15 residues. V dropped 1 base and J dropped 5; count of bases not matched to a gene: 5. CDR1 is SGHTA, CDR2 FQGNSA, per germline. DNA for the CDR3: TGTGCCAGCAGCTTAGGAAGCGGGGGAAAAGATACGCAGTATTTT. This translates into CASSLGSGGKDTQYF.

CDR3 residues: CASSLVAGGTDTQYF. The CDR3 DNA sequence: TGTGCCAGCAGCTTGGTAGCGGGGGGGACAGATACGCAGTATTTT. The chain uses TRBV5-5 and TRBJ2-3; 11 bases are a match to TRBD2. CDR1 and CDR2 from the germline V gene are SGHKS and YYEKEE (reference sequence). The J segment lost 3 bases and the V segment lost 0 bases, leaving 0 bases of the junction unmatched. This CDR3 is 15 amino acids long.

The V call is TRBV3-1 (or the pseudogene TRBV3-2), the J call TRBJ1-1; D is perhaps TRBD1 (6 bases). Germline-derived CDR1 and CDR2 are LGHDT and YNNKEL (reference sequence). The CDR3 consists of 13 residues. Trimming took off 4 bases at V and 7 bases at J, with 13 bases between the two ends. The CDR3 here is CASSPDRSIEAFF. DNA for the CDR3: TGTGCCAGCAGCCCGGACAGATCTATTGAAGCTTTCTTT.

The J gene is TRBJ2-7, the V gene TRBV7-8; 10 bases agree with TRBD1. Germline trimming cut 5 bases from V and 2 bases from J; bases unmatched to any gene: 15. CDR1 is SGHVS, CDR2 FQNEAQ, per germline. The CDR3 runs to 18 residues. The CDR3 region has the DNA TGTGCCAGCAGCCCGGGGACAGGGGTTCTCTATGTTACCTACGAGCAGTACTTC. Its protein is CASSPGTGVLYVTYEQYF.

The CDR3 DNA reads TGTGCCAGCAGCCAAGATGTCGGACAGAAGAACACTGAAGCTTTCTTT. It translates to CASSQDVGQKNTEAFF. The V gene is TRBV14, the J gene TRBJ1-1, with TRBD1 as a possible D gene (6 bases). Trimming took 0 bases from V and 1 from J, leaving 12 bases between them. CDR1 and CDR2 from the germline V gene are SGHDN and FVKESK. The CDR3 consists of 16 residues.

A single count supports this clone. This chain connects TRBV11-3 to TRBJ1-1, with TRBD1 matching over 9 bases. V gave up 1 base and J gave up 1 base; unmatched junction bases: 10. The CDR3 covers 18 residues. Germline lookup yields CDR1 SGHNT and CDR2 YENEEA. For the CDR3, the DNA is TGTGCCAGCAGCTTAGTCTCTACAGGGGGCAGGCGGAACACTGAAGCTTTCTTT. This gives the protein CASSLVSTGGRRNTEAFF.

The J gene is TRBJ2-1, the V gene TRBV12-5; D perhaps matches TRBD2 (6 bases). Trimming took off 10 bases at V and 8 bases at J, with 21 bases between the two ends. This CDR3 region has 14 residues. Germline CDR1 is LGHNT and CDR2 is FRNRAP. CDR3 bases: TGTGCTACCTGCCGGGACTCACGATTCCATGAGCAGTTCTTC. It encodes CATCRDSRFHEQFF.

V is TRBV18 and J is TRBJ1-6; D is undetermined. Trimming took off 0 bases at V and 12 bases at J, with 18 bases between the two ends. Germline V gene data show CDR1 as KGHSH and CDR2 as LQKENI. The length of the CDR3 is 16 residues. The CDR3 DNA sequence: TGTGCCAGCTCACCACCCGGCGGGCAGCAGACTCGACCCCTCCACTTT. Encoded protein: CASSPPGGQQTRPLHF. Full variable domain (outside the CDR3, taken from reference TRBV18 and TRBJ1-6): NAGVMQNPRHLVRRRGQEARLRCSPMKGHSHVYWYRQLPEEGLKFMVYLQKENIIDESGMPKERFSAEFPKEGPSILRIQQVVRGDSAAYFCASSPPGGQQTRPLHFGNGTRLTVT.

The rearrangement joins TRBV4-1 to TRBJ1-2, with 7 bases identical to TRBD1. Germline assignment: CDR1 MGHRA and CDR2 YSYEKL. The trim removed 3 bases at V and 4 bases at J, leaving 11 bases unmatched. This CDR3 region has 16 residues. The CDR3 sequence: CASSQARIQGTYGYTF. The CDR3 DNA reads as TGCGCCAGCAGCCAGGCCCGGATACAGGGGACCTATGGCTACACCTTC.

This clone has just one count. V usage is TRBV9 and J usage is TRBJ1-1; D ambiguous. Germline values: CDR1 SGDLS, CDR2 YYNGEE. The CDR3 extends over 15 amino acids. V was pared by 3 bases and J by 5 bases, with 17 bases between. The CDR3 sequence is CASSAMAPQETEAFF. DNA of the CDR3: TGTGCCAGCAGCGCCATGGCCCCGCAGGAAACTGAAGCTTTCTTT. The full variable domain, rest sourced from reference TRBV9 and TRBJ1-1, is DSGVTQTPKHLITATGQRVTLRCSPRSGDLSVYWYQQSLDQGLQFLIQYYNGEERAKGNILERFSAQQFPDLHSELNLSSLELGDSALYFCASSAMAPQETEAFFGQGTRLTVV.

The rearrangement uses TRBV27 and TRBJ2-1; TRBD1 matches 8 bases. This CDR3 contains 15 residues. The ends lost 6 bases at V and 5 bases at J; junction bases unmatched: 9. CDR1 is MNHEY and CDR2 is SMNVEV in the germline V gene (reference sequence). The CDR3 loop is CASSHGQGPHNEQFF. The CDR3 DNA reads as TGTGCCAGCAGCCACGGACAGGGTCCTCACAATGAGCAGTTCTTC.

This clone has only one observation. The V gene is TRBV14, the J gene TRBJ2-3; perhaps TRBD2 as D (6 bases). Trimming pared 1 base from V and 3 bases from J, leaving 20 bases between. Germline V gene sequence: CDR1 SGHDN, CDR2 FVKESK. The CDR3 contains 18 residues. CDR3 coding DNA: TGTGCCAGCAGCCAAGCCAGGAGGGGCTTTTGGATTACAGATACGCAGTATTTT. This codes for CASSQARRGFWITDTQYF.

V usage is TRBV5-1 and J usage is TRBJ1-1; 10 bases match TRBD1. V shed 3 bases and J 5 bases; nucleotides not matched to a gene: 4. The CDR3 runs to 14 residues. Germline V gene lookup returns CDR1 SGHRS and CDR2 YFSETQ. This chain's CDR3 is CASSSGTGATEAFF. For the CDR3, the DNA is TGCGCCAGCAGCTCGGGGACAGGGGCTACTGAAGCTTTCTTT.